This T cell receptor (beta chain) was retrieved from a study of T cells in Graves' hyperthyroidism and ophthalmopathy. TCR beta CDR3 sequences were amplified from RNA transcripts. Primed by the HTBI set, a first-round RT-PCR was run on the TCR CDR3. TCRdb ran MiXCR on the multiplex PCR reads and lists one entry per CDR3 protein. Among approximately 380,000 distinct CDR3 sequences listed, around 15% were seen once. Ten or more counts support this clonotype. Trimming removed 2 bases from V and 2 bases from J, with 16 bases in between. This CDR3 is 17 amino acids long. Germline lookup yields CDR1 SEHNR and CDR2 FQNEAQ (reference sequence).

The chain has TRBV7-9 and TRBJ1-5; D is uncertain. The sequencing sample was made of blood. The sequence was obtained from a man aged 50-60 years with Graves' ophthalmopathy. In DNA form, the CDR3 reads TGTGCCAGCAGCTTAAATCCTCCGGGGTACGGCAATCAGCCCCAGCATTTT. It yields the protein CASSLNPPGYGNQPQHF.